A single sample is the source of the 32 T cell receptor beta chains below, sequenced in a study of T cells in localized non-small cell lung cancer. Sequenced by immunoSEQ multiplex PCR; TCRdb stores in-frame clones only, minus some. Here the sample spans 25,000 to 35,000 clones, over 75% being singletons. The sample consisted of peripheral blood, taken before any cancer treatment. All receptors derive from an older male donor with stage III squamous cell lung carcinoma.

This chain joins TRBV10-3 and TRBJ2-2; D perhaps matches TRBD2 (6 bases). CDR1 is ENHRY, CDR2 SYGVKD, per germline. Trimming removed 10 bases from V and 1 base from J, with 19 bases in between. The CDR3 runs to 16 residues. CDR3 coding DNA: TGTGCCACTCACCGGGTACCGGGAGAGAACACCGGGGAGCTGTTTTTT. It specifies CATHRVPGENTGELFF.

The rearrangement joins TRBV5-8 to TRBJ1-4, with 10 bases identical to TRBD1. CDR3 length equals 16 residues. Germline CDR1 SGHTS, CDR2 YDEGEE. Trimming cost V 1 base and J 6 bases; bases outside gene matches: 6. For the CDR3, the DNA is TGTGCCAGCAGCTTGAAGGGTGGGACAGGGGATGAAAAACTGTTTTTT. Translated, it gives CASSLKGGTGDEKLFF.

The chain combines TRBV5-3 with TRBJ2-1; D is possibly TRBD2 (6 bases). TRBV5-3 is assigned to the ORF class and has an uncertain function. This CDR3 spans 13 amino acids. Between the trimmed V and J ends, which lost 5 bases and 5 bases, there was a span of 11 bases. This chain's CDR3 is CARSCGTNNEQFF. CDR3 DNA: TGTGCCAGAAGTTGCGGGACCAACAATGAGCAGTTCTTC.

The chain uses TRBV9 and TRBJ1-1, with a weak D call TRBD1 (6 bases). The V gene's germline CDR1 is SGDLS and CDR2 YYNGEE. The CDR3 covers 13 residues. V was pared by 4 bases and J by 9 bases, with 16 bases between. For the CDR3, the DNA is TGTGCCAGCAGCCCCGCCCCTCAGGGGAAAGCTTTCTTT. As protein: CASSPAPQGKAFF.

This clone is termed medium-sized. The J gene is TRBJ2-7, the V gene TRBV7-2, with 7 bases lining up with TRBD1. V lost 4 bases, J lost 2 bases, and 11 bases stayed unmatched. Germline assignment: CDR1 SGHTA and CDR2 FQGNSA. There are 16 residues in the CDR3. CDR3 coding DNA: TGTGCCAGCAGCTCCGGACAGGCCCCAACACCCTACGAGCAGTACTTC. Translated: CASSSGQAPTPYEQYF.

DNA of the CDR3: TGTGCCAGCAGCTTCGGGGGCGCAGAGACCTACGAGCAGTACTTC. This codes for CASSFGGAETYEQYF. This chain uses TRBV7-2 with TRBJ2-7, with D perhaps matching TRBD1 or TRBD2 (6 bases each). V was clipped by 3 bases and J by 2 bases, with 14 bases between them. Germline loops: CDR1 SGHTA, CDR2 FQGNSA. This CDR3 has 15 amino acids.

This clone was picked up a small number of times. The genes are TRBV28 and TRBJ1-1; 10 nucleotides align to TRBD1. This CDR3 contains 14 residues. V shed 5 bases and J 4 bases; nucleotides not matched to a gene: 4. The germline gives CDR1 MDHEN, CDR2 SYDVKM. CDR3 in amino acids: CASSPWTGGTEAFF. The CDR3 DNA sequence: TGTGCCAGCAGTCCATGGACAGGGGGCACTGAAGCTTTCTTT.

CDR3 sequence (DNA): TGTGCCAGCAGCTTGGACTCGAGCTCCTACGAGCAGTACTTC. Protein: CASSLDSSSYEQYF. The V call is TRBV5-4, the J call TRBJ2-7; no clear D. Germline CDR1 and CDR2: SGHNT and YYREEE (reference sequence). The CDR3 sequence is 14 residues long. Trimming removed 0 bases from V and 0 bases from J, with 7 bases in between.

In this sample, this clone turned up a few times. The rearrangement links TRBV28 to TRBJ2-5; TRBD1 agrees at 8 bases. CDR3 size: 13 residues. Per germline, CDR1 MDHEN and CDR2 SYDVKM. V lost 5 bases, J lost 5 bases, and 4 bases stayed unmatched. The CDR3 region has the DNA TGTGCCAGCAGTGGGGACAGGAGGGAGACCCAGTACTTC. This gives the protein CASSGDRRETQYF.

This chain joins TRBV7-9 and TRBJ1-5, with D perhaps TRBD1 (5 bases). CDR3 length: 13 residues. CDR1 is SEHNR, CDR2 FQNEAQ, per germline (reference sequence). Trimming left V 5 bases short and J 5 bases short, with 10 bases between. The CDR3 DNA reads TGTGCCAGCAGCGCCGGGGGGGATCAGCCCCAGCATTTT. Amino acid sequence: CASSAGGDQPQHF.

The rearrangement uses TRBV5-1 and TRBJ2-3; D tentatively reads TRBD1 or TRBD2 (5 bases each). The CDR3 runs 14 residues. V shed 4 bases and J shed 1 base, with 10 bases lying between them. Germline V CDR1 and CDR2: SGHRS, YFSETQ. Here the CDR3 DNA reads TGCGCCAGCAGCCCGGGACGCCGCACAGATACGCAGTATTTT. This codes for CASSPGRRTDTQYF.

The genes are TRBV19 and TRBJ1-5; 7 nucleotides match TRBD1. With 3 bases clipped from V and 6 bases from J, the junction kept 5 bases outside the gene matches. The CDR3 runs 14 residues. Germline CDR1 LNHDA, CDR2 SQIVND (reference sequence). The CDR3 coding sequence is TGTGCCAGTAGTATTGACAGGGCCAGTCAGCCCCAGCATTTT. Translation: CASSIDRASQPQHF.

V and J are TRBV6-6 and TRBJ2-3, with D tentatively TRBD2 (5 bases). V lost 6 bases and J lost 5, with 12 bases in between. CDR3 size: 13 residues. CDR1 and CDR2 (germline): MNHNY, SVGAGI (reference sequence). In DNA, the CDR3 is TGTGCCAGCAGGCCGGGTGCGGGAGATACGCAGTATTTT. Translated, it gives CASRPGAGDTQYF.

This clone is a singleton in its sample. The chain has TRBV6-6 and TRBJ2-7; 8 bases align to TRBD2. The junction had 11 bases not matched to a gene; V was cut back by 4 bases and J by 3 bases. This CDR3 spans 16 amino acids. The germline CDR1 and CDR2 sequences are MNHNY and SVGAGI (reference sequence). The CDR3 DNA reads as TGTGCCAGCAGTTCCAGTCCCGGGACTAGACTCTACGAGCAGTACTTC. This encodes CASSSSPGTRLYEQYF.

The V and J genes are TRBV19 and TRBJ1-5, with D maybe TRBD1 (5 bases). This CDR3 comprises 14 residues. Germline V gene lookup returns CDR1 LNHDA and CDR2 SQIVND (reference sequence). V dropped 6 bases and J dropped 1 base, with 10 bases sitting between them. The CDR3 DNA follows: TGTGCCAGTAGAAATGGGGGGAGCAATCAGCCCCAGCATTTT. It yields the protein CASRNGGSNQPQHF.

The CDR3 coding sequence is TGTGCCAGCAGTTACGCGGGGGCCCAGGGCACAGATACGCAGTATTTT. As protein: CASSYAGAQGTDTQYF. The chain couples TRBV6-5 to TRBJ2-3, with D perhaps TRBD2 (7 bases). Germline CDR1 reads MNHEY; CDR2 reads SVGAGI. Deletions cut 2 bases from V and 1 base from J, with 13 bases between. The CDR3 runs to 16 residues.

This clone was counted once. The chain is built from TRBV7-2 and TRBJ2-7, with 15 bases identical to TRBD2. Trimming took 5 bases from V and 4 from J; bases not matched to a gene: 9. There are 17 residues in the CDR3. Germline CDR1 and CDR2: SGHTA and FQGNSA. In DNA form, the CDR3 reads TGTGCCAGCAGCGCGGGGACTAGCGGGGGGCGATGGTACGAGCAGTACTTC. Amino acid sequence: CASSAGTSGGRWYEQYF.

The chain couples TRBV13 to TRBJ2-7; D gene unclear. Deletions cut 3 bases from V and 7 bases from J, with 10 bases between. This CDR3 is 12 amino acids long. Germline CDR1 reads PRHDT; CDR2 reads FYEKMQ (reference sequence). In DNA, the CDR3 is TGTGCCAGCAGCTTCCGTTTGCGTGAGCAGTACTTC. Amino acid sequence: CASSFRLREQYF.

The chain combines TRBV28 with TRBJ2-3; TRBD2 matches at 8 bases. The CDR3 runs 15 residues. Germline trimming cut 4 bases from V and 7 bases from J; bases unmatched to any gene: 10. Germline V gene lookup returns CDR1 MDHEN and CDR2 SYDVKM. CDR3 nucleotides: TGTGCCAGCAGTTCTTCCGGGACTAGTCTTAATACGCAGTATTTT. Protein product: CASSSSGTSLNTQYF.

V is TRBV28 and J is TRBJ1-4; TRBD1 matches 7 bases. Germline CDR1 MDHEN, CDR2 SYDVKM. The CDR3 loop spans 14 amino acids. The junction had 3 bases not matched to a gene; V was cut back by 3 bases and J by 5 bases. CDR3 in amino acids: CASSFGRGNEKLFF. The CDR3 DNA sequence: TGTGCCAGCAGTTTCGGCAGGGGGAATGAAAAACTGTTTTTT.

This clone was counted a single time. The J gene is TRBJ2-7, the V gene TRBV18, with D perhaps being TRBD1 or TRBD2 (5 bases each). Deletions cut 3 bases from V and 5 bases from J, with 11 bases between. CDR3 size: 13 residues. CDR1 KGHSH and CDR2 LQKENI come from the germline V gene. CDR3 region: CASSPGRDDEQYF. The CDR3 nucleotides read TGTGCCAGCTCACCGGGCAGGGACGACGAGCAGTACTTC. The full variable domain, its missing parts supplied by reference TRBV18 and TRBJ2-7, is NAGVMQNPRHLVRRRGQEARLRCSPMKGHSHVYWYRQLPEEGLKFMVYLQKENIIDESGMPKERFSAEFPKEGPSILRIQQVVRGDSAAYFCASSPGRDDEQYFGPGTRLTVT.

This clone was detected a few times. The V and J genes are TRBV19 and TRBJ2-1; maybe TRBD1 (6 bases). Germline CDR1 reads LNHDA; CDR2 reads SQIVND (reference sequence). The germline V and J ends were trimmed by 5 bases and 6 bases, with 11 bases remaining between them. CDR3 length: 13 amino acids. CDR3 bases: TGTGCCAGTAGTCCGGGACAACGCAATGAGCAGTTCTTC. Translating gives CASSPGQRNEQFF.

This clone was detected once. The V and J genes are TRBV19 and TRBJ1-2; 12 bases map to TRBD1. CDR1 and CDR2 (germline): LNHDA, SQIVND (reference sequence). With 5 bases clipped from V and 6 bases from J, the junction kept 10 bases outside the gene matches. The CDR3 extends over 16 amino acids. The CDR3: CASSDGTGGVVHGYTF. The CDR3 DNA is TGTGCCAGTAGTGACGGGACAGGGGGCGTCGTTCATGGCTACACCTTC.

A few counts support this clone. The genes are TRBV7-6 and TRBJ2-1; 7 bases fit TRBD1. V was clipped by 4 bases and J by 7 bases; unmatched bases: 7. Germline V lookup: CDR1 SGHVS, CDR2 FNYEAQ. This CDR3 spans 14 amino acids. DNA for the CDR3: TGTGCCAGCAGCTCCCGAGGGGGCCCTAATGAGCAGTTCTTC. Amino acid sequence: CASSSRGGPNEQFF.

This chain uses TRBV18 with TRBJ2-7; D may be TRBD1 (6 bases). V lost 0 bases and J 1 base, leaving 10 bases between the germline ends. Germline lookup yields CDR1 KGHSH and CDR2 LQKENI. This CDR3 comprises 15 residues. This chain's CDR3 is CASSPPDRRSYEQYF. CDR3 nucleotide sequence: TGTGCCAGCTCACCACCGGACAGAAGGTCCTACGAGCAGTACTTC.

This sequence joins TRBV19 and TRBJ2-1; TRBD1 might be the D (5 bases). The CDR3 runs 14 residues. The germline V gene encodes CDR1 LNHDA and CDR2 SQIVND (reference sequence). V gave up 4 bases and J gave up 5 bases, with 12 bases separating them. The CDR3 region has the DNA TGTGCCAGTAGTAGGACGACAGCGAACAATGAGCAGTTCTTC. Encoded protein: CASSRTTANNEQFF. Complete variable domain (other parts from reference TRBV19 and TRBJ2-1): DGGITQSPKYLFRKEGQNVTLSCEQNLNHDAMYWYRQDPGQGLRLIYYSQIVNDFQKGDIAEGYSVSREKKESFPLTVTSAQKNPTAFYLCASSRTTANNEQFFGPGTRLTVL.

This chain uses TRBV10-2 with TRBJ2-7; D could derive from TRBD1 or TRBD2 (5 bases each). Germline V gene data show CDR1 as WSHSY and CDR2 as SAAADI. Deletions cut 4 bases from V and 5 bases from J, with 18 bases between. The CDR3 is 15 residues long. The DNA of the CDR3 is TGCGCCAGCAGTGCCTTGGGGACCTCAAAAGACGAGCAGTACTTC. Translated, it gives CASSALGTSKDEQYF.

The V call is TRBV6-6, the J call TRBJ2-7; 12 bases agree with TRBD2. From germline, CDR1 is MNHNY and CDR2 SVGAGI (reference sequence). With 6 bases clipped from V and 0 bases from J, the junction kept 3 bases outside the gene matches. This CDR3 comprises 15 residues. The CDR3 region is CASRETSGSSYEQYF. The CDR3 DNA sequence: TGTGCCAGCAGGGAGACTAGCGGGAGCTCCTACGAGCAGTACTTC.

The rearrangement joins TRBV7-9 to TRBJ2-1; D call uncertain. Germline-derived CDR1 and CDR2 are SEHNR and FQNEAQ (reference sequence). V lost 8 bases, J lost 9 bases, and 11 bases lay in between. The CDR3 length is 11 residues. In DNA, the CDR3 is TGTGCCAGCTCAGCGTGGAGTGAGCAGTTCTTC. This sequence encodes CASSAWSEQFF.

This chain links TRBV5-1 with TRBJ2-2, with 8 bases identical to TRBD1. J lost 1 base, V lost 2 bases, and 4 bases had no gene match. CDR1 is SGHRS and CDR2 is YFSETQ in the germline V gene. This CDR3 comprises 16 residues. The CDR3 reads CASSFLGTGNTGELFF. In DNA form, the CDR3 reads TGCGCCAGCAGCTTTCTCGGGACAGGGAACACCGGGGAGCTGTTTTTT.

V and J are TRBV9 and TRBJ2-2; the D gene is possibly TRBD2 (5 bases). V was shortened by 4 bases and J by 3 bases, with 10 bases between the two germline ends. The CDR3 covers 14 residues. CDR1 is SGDLS, CDR2 YYNGEE, per germline. The CDR3 DNA sequence: TGTGCCAGCAGCCCAGGACTGCACACCGGGGAGCTGTTTTTT. It is translated as CASSPGLHTGELFF.

The gene calls are TRBV2 and TRBJ2-3; D not certain. The V gene lost 7 bases and the J gene lost 2 bases, with 7 bases spanning the gap. CDR3 length: 12 amino acids. Germline CDR1 and CDR2: SNHLY and FYNNEI. Written as DNA, the CDR3 is TGTGCCAGCACCGATCTCACAGATACGCAGTATTTT. Translation: CASTDLTDTQYF. The full variable domain, with the rest looked up from reference TRBV2 and TRBJ2-3, is EPEVTQTPSHQVTQMGQEVILRCVPISNHLYFYWYRQILGQKVEFLVSFYNNEISEKSEIFDDQFSVERPDGSNFTLKIRSTKLEDSAMYFCASTDLTDTQYFGPGTRLTVL.